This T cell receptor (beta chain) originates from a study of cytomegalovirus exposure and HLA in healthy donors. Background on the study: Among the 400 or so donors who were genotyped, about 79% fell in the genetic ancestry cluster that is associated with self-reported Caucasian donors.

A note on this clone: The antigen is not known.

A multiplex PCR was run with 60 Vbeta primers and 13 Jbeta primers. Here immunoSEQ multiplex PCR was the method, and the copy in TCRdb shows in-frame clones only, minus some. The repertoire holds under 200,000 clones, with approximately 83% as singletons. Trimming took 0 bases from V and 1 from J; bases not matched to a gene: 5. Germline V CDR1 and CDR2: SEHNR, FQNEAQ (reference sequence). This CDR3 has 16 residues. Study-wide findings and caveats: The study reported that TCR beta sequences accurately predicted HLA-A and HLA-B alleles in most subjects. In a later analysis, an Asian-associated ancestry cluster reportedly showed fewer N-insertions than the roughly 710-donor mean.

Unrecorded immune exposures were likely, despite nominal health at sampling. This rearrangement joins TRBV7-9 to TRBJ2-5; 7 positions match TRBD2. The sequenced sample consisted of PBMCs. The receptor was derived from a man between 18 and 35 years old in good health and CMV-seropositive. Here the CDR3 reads CASSLARASGQETQYF. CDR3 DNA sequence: TGTGCCAGCAGCTTAGCGCGGGCTAGCGGCCAAGAGACCCAGTACTTC.